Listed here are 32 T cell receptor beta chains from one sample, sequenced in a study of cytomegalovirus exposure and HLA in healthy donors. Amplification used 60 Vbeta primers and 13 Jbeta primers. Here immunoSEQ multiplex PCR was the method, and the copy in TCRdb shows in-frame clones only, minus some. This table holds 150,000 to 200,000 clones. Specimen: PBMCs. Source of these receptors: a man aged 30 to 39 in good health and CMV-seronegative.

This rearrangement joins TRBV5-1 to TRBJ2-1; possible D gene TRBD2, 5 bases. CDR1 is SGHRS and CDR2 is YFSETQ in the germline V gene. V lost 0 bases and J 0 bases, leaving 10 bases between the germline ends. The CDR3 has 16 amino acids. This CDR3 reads CASSLDAGSSYNEQFF. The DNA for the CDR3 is TGCGCCAGCAGCTTGGACGCGGGTAGCTCCTACAATGAGCAGTTCTTC.

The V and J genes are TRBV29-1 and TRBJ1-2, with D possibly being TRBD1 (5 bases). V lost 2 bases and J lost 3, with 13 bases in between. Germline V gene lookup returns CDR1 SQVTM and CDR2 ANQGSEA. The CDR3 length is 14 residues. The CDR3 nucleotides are TGCAGCGTTGAATCAACAGGTTCCCACTATGGCTACACCTTC. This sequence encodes CSVESTGSHYGYTF.

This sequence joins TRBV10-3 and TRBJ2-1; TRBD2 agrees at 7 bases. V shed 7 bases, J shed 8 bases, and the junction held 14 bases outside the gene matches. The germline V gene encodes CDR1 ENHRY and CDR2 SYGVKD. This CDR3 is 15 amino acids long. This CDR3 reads CAINGIASGAHEQFF. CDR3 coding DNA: TGTGCCATCAATGGAATTGCTAGCGGAGCCCATGAGCAGTTCTTC.

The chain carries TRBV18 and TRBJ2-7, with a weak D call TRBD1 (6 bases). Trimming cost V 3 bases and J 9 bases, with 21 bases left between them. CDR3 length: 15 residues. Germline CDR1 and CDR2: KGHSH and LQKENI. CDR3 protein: CASSPRQVQGAGQYF. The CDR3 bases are TGTGCCAGCTCACCCCGGCAAGTACAGGGCGCGGGGCAGTACTTC.

The CDR3 spells CASSKVAGGPVETQYF. CDR3 nucleotides: TGTGCCAGCAGTAAAGTAGCGGGGGGGCCTGTCGAGACCCAGTACTTC. This chain uses TRBV27 with TRBJ2-5; 11 bases agree with TRBD2. Germline assignment: CDR1 MNHEY and CDR2 SMNVEV (reference sequence). V was pared by 5 bases and J by 5 bases, with 10 bases of the junction left unmatched. The CDR3 spans 16 residues.

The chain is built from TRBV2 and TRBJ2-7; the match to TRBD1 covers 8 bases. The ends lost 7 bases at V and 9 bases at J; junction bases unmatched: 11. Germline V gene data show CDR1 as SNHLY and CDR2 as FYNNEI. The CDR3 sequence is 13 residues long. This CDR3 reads CASNPGQVIAQYF. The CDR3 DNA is TGTGCCAGCAATCCGGGACAGGTGATTGCGCAGTACTTC.

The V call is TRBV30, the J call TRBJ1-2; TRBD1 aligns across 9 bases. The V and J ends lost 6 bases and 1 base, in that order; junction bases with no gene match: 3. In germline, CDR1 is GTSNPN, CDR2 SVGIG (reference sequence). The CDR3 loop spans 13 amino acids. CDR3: CACGTGLNYGYTF. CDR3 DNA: TGTGCCTGCGGGACAGGGCTTAACTATGGCTACACCTTC.

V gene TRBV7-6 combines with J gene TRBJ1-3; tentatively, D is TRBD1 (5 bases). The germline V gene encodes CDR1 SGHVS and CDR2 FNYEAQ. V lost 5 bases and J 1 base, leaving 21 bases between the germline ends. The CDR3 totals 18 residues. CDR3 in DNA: TGTGCCAGCAGCCGCACGAGCGGGGGACTGGGTTCTGGAAACACCATATATTTT. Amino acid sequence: CASSRTSGGLGSGNTIYF.

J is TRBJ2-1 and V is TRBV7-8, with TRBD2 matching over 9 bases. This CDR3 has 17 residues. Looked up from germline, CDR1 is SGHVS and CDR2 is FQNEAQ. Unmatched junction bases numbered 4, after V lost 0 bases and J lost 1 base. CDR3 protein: CASSLAKRGASYNEQFF. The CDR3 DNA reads TGTGCCAGCAGCTTAGCGAAGCGGGGGGCGTCCTACAATGAGCAGTTCTTC.

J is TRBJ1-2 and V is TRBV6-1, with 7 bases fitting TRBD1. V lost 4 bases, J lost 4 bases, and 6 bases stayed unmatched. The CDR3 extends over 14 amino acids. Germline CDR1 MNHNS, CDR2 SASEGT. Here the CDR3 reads CASSGRAGGYGYTF. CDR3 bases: TGTGCCAGCAGTGGTCGGGCAGGGGGCTATGGCTACACCTTC.

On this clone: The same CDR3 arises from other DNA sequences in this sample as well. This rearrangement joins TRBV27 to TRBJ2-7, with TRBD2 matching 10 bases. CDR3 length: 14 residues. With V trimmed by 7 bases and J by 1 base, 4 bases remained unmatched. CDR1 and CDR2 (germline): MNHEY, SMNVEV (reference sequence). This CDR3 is CASTRTSGSYEQYF. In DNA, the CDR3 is TGTGCCAGCACCAGGACTAGCGGTTCCTACGAGCAGTACTTC.

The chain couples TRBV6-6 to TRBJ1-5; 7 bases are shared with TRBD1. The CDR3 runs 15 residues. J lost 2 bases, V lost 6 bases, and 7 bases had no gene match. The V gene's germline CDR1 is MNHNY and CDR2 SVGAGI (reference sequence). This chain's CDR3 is CASSRQGSGNQPQHF. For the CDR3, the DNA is TGTGCCAGCAGCAGACAGGGTTCTGGCAATCAGCCCCAGCATTTT.

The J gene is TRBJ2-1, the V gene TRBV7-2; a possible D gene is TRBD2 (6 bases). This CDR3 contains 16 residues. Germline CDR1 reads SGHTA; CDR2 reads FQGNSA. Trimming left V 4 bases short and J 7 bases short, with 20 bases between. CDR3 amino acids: CASSSLPGLPVNEQFF. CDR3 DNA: TGTGCCAGCAGCTCACTTCCGGGACTCCCCGTGAATGAGCAGTTCTTC.

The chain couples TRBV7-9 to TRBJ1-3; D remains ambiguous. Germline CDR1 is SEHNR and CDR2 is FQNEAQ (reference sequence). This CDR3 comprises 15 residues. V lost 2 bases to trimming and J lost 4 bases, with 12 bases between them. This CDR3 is CASSLSNSLGNTIYF. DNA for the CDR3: TGTGCCAGCAGCTTATCTAACAGCCTAGGAAACACCATATATTTT.

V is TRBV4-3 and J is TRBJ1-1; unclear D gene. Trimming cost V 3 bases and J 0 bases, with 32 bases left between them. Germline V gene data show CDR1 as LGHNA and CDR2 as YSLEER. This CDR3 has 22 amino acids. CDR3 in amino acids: CASSQGWVVANGEHQMNTEAFF. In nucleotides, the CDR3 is TGCGCCAGCAGCCAGGGCTGGGTTGTTGCTAACGGGGAACATCAAATGAACACTGAAGCTTTCTTT.

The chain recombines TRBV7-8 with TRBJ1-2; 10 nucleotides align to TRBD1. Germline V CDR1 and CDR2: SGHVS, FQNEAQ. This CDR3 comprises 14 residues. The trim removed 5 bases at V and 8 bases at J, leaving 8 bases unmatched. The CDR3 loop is CASSERDRGIGYTF. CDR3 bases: TGTGCCAGCAGCGAGCGGGACAGGGGTATAGGCTACACCTTC.

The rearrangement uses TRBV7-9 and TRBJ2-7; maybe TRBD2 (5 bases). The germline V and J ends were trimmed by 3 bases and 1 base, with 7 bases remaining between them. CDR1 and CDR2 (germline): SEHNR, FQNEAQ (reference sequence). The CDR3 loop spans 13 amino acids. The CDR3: CASSFPGSYEQYF. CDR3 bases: TGTGCCAGCAGCTTCCCGGGATCCTACGAGCAGTACTTC.

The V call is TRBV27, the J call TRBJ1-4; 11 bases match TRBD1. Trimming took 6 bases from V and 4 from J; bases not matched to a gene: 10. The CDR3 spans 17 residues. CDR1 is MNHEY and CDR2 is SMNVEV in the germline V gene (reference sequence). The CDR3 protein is CASRRTGGRTYNEKLFF. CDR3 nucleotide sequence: TGTGCCAGCAGAAGGACAGGGGGCCGGACCTATAATGAAAAACTGTTTTTT.

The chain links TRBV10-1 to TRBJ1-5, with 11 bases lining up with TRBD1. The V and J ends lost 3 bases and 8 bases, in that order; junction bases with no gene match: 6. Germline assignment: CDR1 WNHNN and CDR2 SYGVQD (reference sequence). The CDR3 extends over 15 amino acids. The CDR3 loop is CASSEGTGGMEPQHF. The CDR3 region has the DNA TGCGCCAGCAGTGAAGGGACAGGGGGAATGGAGCCCCAGCATTTT.

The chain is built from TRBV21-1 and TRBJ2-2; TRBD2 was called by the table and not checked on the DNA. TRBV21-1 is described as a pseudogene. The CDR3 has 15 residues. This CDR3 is CASSCGRGNTGELFF. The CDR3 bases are TGTGCCAGCAGCTGCGGGCGGGGTAACACCGGGGAGCTGTTTTTT.

In DNA, the CDR3 is TGCGCCAGCTCTCTACAGGGGAGTGGCACTGAAGCTTTCTTT. Translation: CASSLQGSGTEAFF. The chain employs TRBV10-2 and TRBJ1-1; 7 nucleotides align to TRBD1. The CDR3 is 14 amino acids. Germline CDR1 WSHSY, CDR2 SAAADI. With V trimmed by 8 bases and J by 4 bases, 10 bases remained unmatched.

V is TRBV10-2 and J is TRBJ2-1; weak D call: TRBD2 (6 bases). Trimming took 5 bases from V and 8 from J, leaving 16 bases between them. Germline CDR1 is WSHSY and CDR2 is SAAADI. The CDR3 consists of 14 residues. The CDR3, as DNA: TGCGCCAGCAGTTGGGTTGGGGGGTTCGATGAGCAGTTCTTC. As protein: CASSWVGGFDEQFF.

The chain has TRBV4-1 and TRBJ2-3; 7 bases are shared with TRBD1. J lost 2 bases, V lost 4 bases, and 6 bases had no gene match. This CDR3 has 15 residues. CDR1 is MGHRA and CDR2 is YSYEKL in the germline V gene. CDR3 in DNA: TGCGCCAGCAGCCCTGGGACAGTTACCACAGATACGCAGTATTTT. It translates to CASSPGTVTTDTQYF.

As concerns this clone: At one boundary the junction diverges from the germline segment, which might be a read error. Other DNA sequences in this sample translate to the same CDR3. The CDR3 region has the DNA TGTGCTAGCAGTGAAGAGAGGAACACTGAAGCTTTCTTT. It codes for CASSEERNTEAFF. V and J are TRBV2 and TRBJ1-1; unclear D gene. This CDR3 is built from 13 residues. CDR1 is SNHLY and CDR2 is FYNNEI in the germline V gene.

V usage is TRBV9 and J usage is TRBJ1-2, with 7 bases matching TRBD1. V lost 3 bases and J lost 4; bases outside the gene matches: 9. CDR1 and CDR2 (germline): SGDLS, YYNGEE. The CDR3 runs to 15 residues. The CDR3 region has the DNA TGTGCCAGCAGCGCTTGGGACAGTGTCGTCTATGGCTACACCTTC. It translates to CASSAWDSVVYGYTF.

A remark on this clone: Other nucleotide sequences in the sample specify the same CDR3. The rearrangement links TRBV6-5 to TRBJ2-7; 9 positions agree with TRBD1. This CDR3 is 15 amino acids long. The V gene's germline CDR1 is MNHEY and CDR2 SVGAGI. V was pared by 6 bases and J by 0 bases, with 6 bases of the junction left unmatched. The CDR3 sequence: CASSWGQGVSYEQYF. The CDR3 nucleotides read TGTGCCAGCAGCTGGGGACAGGGTGTCTCCTACGAGCAGTACTTC.

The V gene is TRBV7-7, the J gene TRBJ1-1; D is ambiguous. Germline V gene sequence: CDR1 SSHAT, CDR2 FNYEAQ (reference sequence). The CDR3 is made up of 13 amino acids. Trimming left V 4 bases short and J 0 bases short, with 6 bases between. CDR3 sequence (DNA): TGTGCCAGCAGCTCATACATGAACACTGAAGCTTTCTTT. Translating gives CASSSYMNTEAFF.

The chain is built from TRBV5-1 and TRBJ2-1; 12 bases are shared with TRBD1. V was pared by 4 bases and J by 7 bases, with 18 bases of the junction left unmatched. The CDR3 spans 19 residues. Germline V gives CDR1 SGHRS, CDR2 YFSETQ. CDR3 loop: CASSPLFAGTGGAGNEQFF. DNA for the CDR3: TGCGCCAGCAGCCCCCTATTCGCCGGGACAGGGGGCGCGGGGAATGAGCAGTTCTTC.

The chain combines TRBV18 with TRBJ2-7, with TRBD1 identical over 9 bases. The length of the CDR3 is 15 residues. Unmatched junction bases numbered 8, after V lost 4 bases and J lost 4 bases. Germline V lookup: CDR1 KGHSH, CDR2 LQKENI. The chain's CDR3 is CASSLGTGRFYEQYF. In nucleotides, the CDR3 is TGTGCCAGCTCACTCGGGACAGGGAGGTTTTACGAGCAGTACTTC. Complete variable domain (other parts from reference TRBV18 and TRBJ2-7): NAGVMQNPRHLVRRRGQEARLRCSPMKGHSHVYWYRQLPEEGLKFMVYLQKENIIDESGMPKERFSAEFPKEGPSILRIQQVVRGDSAAYFCASSLGTGRFYEQYFGPGTRLTVT.

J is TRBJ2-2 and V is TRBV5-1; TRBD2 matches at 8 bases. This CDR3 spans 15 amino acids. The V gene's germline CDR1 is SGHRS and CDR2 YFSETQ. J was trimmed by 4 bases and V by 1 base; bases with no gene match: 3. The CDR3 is CASSLLTSVTGELFF. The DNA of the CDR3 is TGCGCCAGCAGCTTGTTGACTAGCGTCACCGGGGAGCTGTTTTTT. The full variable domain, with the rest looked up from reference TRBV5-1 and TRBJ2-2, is KAGVTQTPRYLIKTRGQQVTLSCSPISGHRSVSWYQQTPGQGLQFLFEYFSETQRNKGNFPGRFSGRQFSNSRSEMNVSTLELGDSALYLCASSLLTSVTGELFFGEGSRLTVL.

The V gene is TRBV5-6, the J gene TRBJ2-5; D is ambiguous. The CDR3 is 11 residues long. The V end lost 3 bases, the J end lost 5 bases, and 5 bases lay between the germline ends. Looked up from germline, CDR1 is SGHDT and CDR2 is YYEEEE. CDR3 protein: CASSSRETQYF. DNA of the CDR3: TGTGCCAGCAGCTCCCGGGAGACCCAGTACTTC. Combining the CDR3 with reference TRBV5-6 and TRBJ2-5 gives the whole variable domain DAGVTQSPTHLIKTRGQQVTLRCSPKSGHDTVSWYQQALGQGPQFIFQYYEEEERQRGNFPDRFSGHQFPNYSSELNVNALLLGDSALYLCASSSRETQYFGPGTRLLVL.

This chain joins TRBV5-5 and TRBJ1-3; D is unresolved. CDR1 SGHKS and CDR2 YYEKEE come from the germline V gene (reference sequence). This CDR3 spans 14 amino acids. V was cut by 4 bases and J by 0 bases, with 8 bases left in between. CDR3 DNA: TGTGCCAGCAGCCGGTCTGGCTCTGGAAACACCATATATTTT. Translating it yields CASSRSGSGNTIYF.